The 8 T cell receptor beta chains below all came from one sample that was sequenced in a study of T cells in tuberculosis. Time point meaning: new active TB diagnosis, blood taken before or within 7 days of starting treatment. The repertoire was sequenced with immunoSEQ multiplex PCR; TCRdb's copy has only in-frame clones and lacks some. The repertoire consists of some 31,000 clones, with more than 75% occurring once and the leading ten covering 4% to 6.5%. The starting material was PBMCs, obtained at tuberculosis diagnosis. All receptors derive from an adult with tuberculosis.

The CDR3: CASSLMGLTYNEQFF. In DNA, the CDR3 is TGCGCCAGCAGCTTGATGGGACTAACCTACAATGAGCAGTTCTTC. J is TRBJ2-1 and V is TRBV5-1, with TRBD2 matching 7 bases. The V segment lost 1 base and the J segment 2 bases; nucleotides outside the gene matches: 3. This CDR3 contains 15 residues. Germline V gene sequence: CDR1 SGHRS, CDR2 YFSETQ. The variable domain in full, with the rest retrieved from reference TRBV5-1 and TRBJ2-1, is KAGVTQTPRYLIKTRGQQVTLSCSPISGHRSVSWYQQTPGQGLQFLFEYFSETQRNKGNFPGRFSGRQFSNSRSEMNVSTLELGDSALYLCASSLMGLTYNEQFFGPGTRLTVL.

This clone was seen a single time. The J gene is TRBJ2-7, the V gene TRBV6-5, with D unresolved. The CDR3 length is 13 residues. V lost 8 bases, J lost 3 bases, and 14 bases lay in between. CDR1 is MNHEY, CDR2 SVGAGI, per germline. The chain's CDR3 is CASRAQTNYEQYF. In DNA form, the CDR3 reads TGTGCCAGCCGTGCCCAGACAAACTACGAGCAGTACTTC.

The V gene is TRBV11-2, the J gene TRBJ2-2; 7 positions match TRBD1. CDR3 size: 14 residues. J lost 7 bases, V lost 5 bases, and 7 bases had no gene match. Germline V lookup: CDR1 SGHAT, CDR2 FQNNGV. CDR3: CASSPDREVGELFF. CDR3 nucleotide sequence: TGTGCCAGCAGCCCTGACAGGGAAGTCGGGGAGCTGTTTTTT.

V usage is TRBV5-1 and J usage is TRBJ2-1; the D is unclear. Germline-derived CDR1 and CDR2 are SGHRS and YFSETQ. V dropped 4 bases and J dropped 5 bases, with 16 bases sitting between them. This CDR3 comprises 15 residues. The CDR3 is CASSPRYQADNEQFF. The CDR3 DNA is TGCGCCAGCAGCCCCCGTTACCAGGCCGACAATGAGCAGTTCTTC.

This chain links TRBV11-2 with TRBJ2-3, with TRBD2 matching over 11 bases. There are 17 residues in the CDR3. Germline V gene lookup returns CDR1 SGHAT and CDR2 FQNNGV. J lost 2 bases, V lost 5 bases, and 9 bases had no gene match. CDR3 protein: CASSRGGTSGLTDTQYF. CDR3 DNA sequence: TGTGCCAGCAGCCGGGGCGGGACTAGCGGTCTCACAGATACGCAGTATTTT.

This clone was seen more than once but under ten times. This chain connects TRBV29-1 to TRBJ1-5; D is possibly TRBD1 (5 bases). The CDR3 runs to 15 residues. V gave up 6 bases and J gave up 4 bases, with 19 bases separating them. Germline loops: CDR1 SQVTM, CDR2 ANQGSEA. In nucleotides, the CDR3 is TGCAGCGTGGCGGACCCCGGGACTGGAAATCAGCCCCAGCATTTT. Translating it yields CSVADPGTGNQPQHF. The whole variable domain, filled in from reference TRBV29-1 and TRBJ1-5, reads SAVISQKPSRDICQRGTSLTIQCQVDSQVTMMFWYRQQPGQSLTLIATANQGSEATYESGFVIDKFPISRPNLTFSTLTVSNMSPEDSSIYLCSVADPGTGNQPQHFGDGTRLSIL.

The chain joins TRBV19 to TRBJ1-2, with 9 bases lining up with TRBD1. Germline CDR1 LNHDA, CDR2 SQIVND (reference sequence). V shed 6 bases, J shed 8 bases, and the junction held 10 bases outside the gene matches. The CDR3 totals 14 residues. The CDR3 DNA reads as TGTGCCAGTAGAGATCTAACAGGGGGCTTGGGCTACACCTTC. Its protein product is CASRDLTGGLGYTF.

The rearrangement joins TRBV19 to TRBJ2-5; D remains ambiguous. Germline CDR1 and CDR2: LNHDA and SQIVND (reference sequence). The V gene lost 4 bases and the J gene lost 7 bases, with 13 bases spanning the gap. The CDR3 is made up of 13 amino acids. For the CDR3, the DNA is TGTGCCAGTAGTACCCCGGCGGTGGGGACCCAGTACTTC. Amino acids: CASSTPAVGTQYF.